The rows below give T cell receptor beta chains drawn from one sample of a study of CD8 T cells in ankylosing spondylitis. TCRdb fed the 5' RACE reads into MiXCR, producing one record per CDR3 protein. This sample has 50,000 to 70,000 distinct CDR3 sequences, with 6.2% found just once. Sequenced material: synovial fluid, either unsorted or a sorted T cell fraction (not recorded which). The receptors stem from a male donor with ankylosing spondylitis. Both conserved end residues are part of each CDR3. Rows may omit the clone size; those that give it use once, few, many or a size class.

v_call,clone_size,cdr3_length,cdr3_aa
TRBV30,.,14,CAWTRTSESGELFF
TRBV18,many,15,CASSANGGIQETQYF
TRBV3-1,.,15,CASSGAADSNQPQHF
TRBV20-1,many,14,CSASPGQGDQPQHF
TRBV29-1,many,12,CSVVSGEPGYTF
TRBV5-1,.,18,CASRPVPAGRSSYNEQFF
TRBV7-3,once,19,CASSEYGDSTGTAEPEQFF
TRBV5-1,many,16,CASSLNRLATNEKLFF
TRBV29-1,few,13,CSVKRRGNEKLFF
TRBV5-1,few,15,CASSLQGEPYTEAFF
TRBV7-2,few,12,CASRGQGTPLHF
TRBV2,many,14,CASSEFQVVGGYTF
TRBV5-1,many,18,CASSGGLAEGRSYNEQFF
TRBV10-3,large,14,CATRLAGETDTQYF
TRBV11-2,few,13,CASRTGTGETQYF
TRBV5-1,.,17,CASSPGRVRGTNTEAFF
TRBV6-1,few,12,CASSAPGEPQHF
TRBV29-1,many,14,CSVRLVWGTDTQYF